The 20 T cell receptor beta chains below come from one sample, sequenced in a study of T cell responses to AZD1222 COVID-19 vaccine. TCRdb's table, derived via immunoSEQ multiplex PCR, lists solely in-frame clones and lacks some. The table has some 160,000 clones, approximately 90% seen once. The sequenced sample was peripheral blood, obtained on day 0 of AZD1222 vaccination. Receptor source: an adult in good health.

This chain uses TRBV3-1 (or the pseudogene TRBV3-2) with TRBJ1-5; D may be TRBD1 (5 bases). V gave up 4 bases and J gave up 1 base, with 20 bases separating them. Germline loops: CDR1 LGHDT, CDR2 YNNKEL (reference sequence). The CDR3 contains 18 residues. The CDR3: CASSPGGVRRYSNQPQHF. The CDR3 nucleotides are TGTGCCAGCAGCCCCGGAGGGGTTCGGCGGTACAGCAATCAGCCCCAGCATTTT.

The chain has TRBV6-5 and TRBJ1-1; D uncertain. Trimming cost V 2 bases and J 5 bases, with 12 bases left between them. The CDR3 totals 14 residues. Germline CDR1 reads MNHEY; CDR2 reads SVGAGI. The CDR3 DNA reads TGTGCCAGCAGTTACGAGGGATTGAGGACTGAAGCTTTCTTT. This encodes CASSYEGLRTEAFF.

The gene calls are TRBV28 and TRBJ1-6; 7 nucleotides match TRBD1. J was trimmed by 4 bases and V by 3 bases; bases with no gene match: 6. The germline V gene encodes CDR1 MDHEN and CDR2 SYDVKM. The CDR3 is 16 amino acids. CDR3 in amino acids: CASSFSGGLYNSPLHF. The DNA for the CDR3 is TGTGCCAGCAGTTTTTCAGGGGGACTTTATAATTCACCCCTCCACTTT.

The CDR3: CASSSTRLAGRGEQYF. In DNA, the CDR3 is TGTGCCAGCAGTTCAACCCGACTAGCGGGAAGGGGGGAGCAGTACTTC. The chain combines TRBV27 with TRBJ2-7; 11 bases are shared with TRBD2. The CDR3 has 16 amino acids. J gave up 7 bases and V 4 bases, and 12 bases lay outside the gene matches. The V gene's germline CDR1 is MNHEY and CDR2 SMNVEV (reference sequence).

V usage is TRBV15 and J usage is TRBJ1-6; D perhaps matches TRBD1 (5 bases). Trimming took off 0 bases at V and 10 bases at J, with 16 bases between the two ends. Germline V gene data show CDR1 as LNHNV and CDR2 as YYDKDF (reference sequence). The CDR3 loop spans 16 amino acids. In nucleotides, the CDR3 is TGTGCCACCAGCAGAGACCCGGGAGGGGTAACATCACCCCTCCACTTT. This encodes CATSRDPGGVTSPLHF.

J is TRBJ2-7 and V is TRBV15; TRBD1 matches 9 bases. V lost 1 base to trimming and J lost 7 bases; unmatched junction nucleotides: 14. In germline, CDR1 is LNHNV, CDR2 YYDKDF (reference sequence). CDR3 length: 17 amino acids. CDR3 region: CATSRVASGTGLDEQYF. The CDR3 nucleotides are TGTGCCACCAGCAGAGTCGCCTCCGGGACAGGGTTAGATGAGCAGTACTTC.

The chain uses TRBV30 and TRBJ1-1; D is perhaps TRBD1 (6 bases). This CDR3 is 14 amino acids long. V lost 2 bases, J lost 6 bases, and 16 bases lay in between. Germline loops: CDR1 GTSNPN, CDR2 SVGIG (reference sequence). DNA for the CDR3: TGTGCCTGGAGTAGAACGCCGGGGGCCCCTGAAGCTTTCTTT. This gives the protein CAWSRTPGAPEAFF.

The chain couples TRBV7-9 to TRBJ1-4, with a tentative D call TRBD1 (5 bases). Germline V gene sequence: CDR1 SEHNR, CDR2 FQNEAQ (reference sequence). CDR3 length equals 16 residues. V lost 4 bases to trimming and J lost 8 bases, with 20 bases between them. The CDR3 loop is CASSSPGSRGIEKLFF. CDR3 nucleotides: TGTGCCAGCAGCTCCCCAGGGAGCCGGGGCATCGAAAAACTGTTTTTT.

The chain uses TRBV6-5 and TRBJ2-3; no clear D. V was cut by 2 bases and J by 2 bases, with 5 bases left in between. CDR3 length: 13 residues. The germline V gene encodes CDR1 MNHEY and CDR2 SVGAGI. The CDR3 sequence: CASSYTHTDTQYF. DNA for the CDR3: TGTGCCAGCAGTTACACCCACACAGATACGCAGTATTTT.

This clone was seen a single time. The chain couples TRBV18 to TRBJ1-2, with TRBD1 matching 7 bases. With V trimmed by 0 bases and J by 0 bases, 7 bases remained unmatched. The CDR3 totals 17 residues. The germline V gene has CDR1 KGHSH and CDR2 LQKENI. The CDR3 loop reads CASSPPGQSSSNYGYTF. The DNA for the CDR3 is TGTGCCAGCTCACCACCGGGACAGTCCAGCTCTAACTATGGCTACACCTTC.

This clone was seen a single time. V is TRBV28 and J is TRBJ1-5, with a weak D call TRBD1 (6 bases). In germline, CDR1 is MDHEN, CDR2 SYDVKM. Trimming left V 7 bases short and J 1 base short, with 20 bases between. This CDR3 contains 17 residues. The chain's CDR3 is CASIDGGAQGSNQPQHF. The CDR3 DNA is TGTGCCAGCATCGACGGGGGGGCCCAGGGAAGCAATCAGCCCCAGCATTTT.

V and J are TRBV5-1 and TRBJ2-7, with 8 bases that match TRBD1. CDR3 length equals 12 residues. V lost 3 bases, J lost 9 bases, and 5 bases stayed unmatched. Germline assignment: CDR1 SGHRS and CDR2 YFSETQ. The CDR3 coding sequence is TGCGCCAGCAGCTCGGACAGGGACGGGCAGTACTTC. This translates into CASSSDRDGQYF.

This chain connects TRBV6-4 to TRBJ2-7; D is unclear. V lost 3 bases and J lost 0, with 3 bases in between. This CDR3 spans 12 amino acids. Germline V CDR1 and CDR2: MRHNA, SNTAGT. The DNA for the CDR3 is TGTGCCAGCAGTGAGTACTCCTACGAGCAGTACTTC. It is translated as CASSEYSYEQYF.

J is TRBJ2-2 and V is TRBV28; TRBD2 matches at 7 bases. V lost 5 bases and J lost 4; bases outside the gene matches: 16. CDR1 is MDHEN, CDR2 SYDVKM, per germline. The CDR3 contains 18 residues. CDR3 nucleotides: TGTGCCAGCAGTCCGCCCAGACAGATTAAGCGGGGCACCGGGGAGCTGTTTTTT. Translation gives CASSPPRQIKRGTGELFF.

This chain links TRBV28 with TRBJ1-5; D ambiguous. Germline assignment: CDR1 MDHEN and CDR2 SYDVKM. The CDR3 is 12 amino acids. The V and J ends lost 8 bases and 4 bases respectively, with 9 bases between them. CDR3 protein: CASLVGNQPQHF. The CDR3 bases are TGTGCCAGCTTGGTTGGGAATCAGCCCCAGCATTTT.

The chain is built from TRBV19 and TRBJ2-1, with TRBD2 matching 9 bases. The V segment lost 7 bases and the J segment 6 bases; nucleotides outside the gene matches: 10. From germline, CDR1 is LNHDA and CDR2 SQIVND (reference sequence). The length of the CDR3 is 15 residues. CDR3 sequence reads: CASTDSGSNANEQFF. The CDR3 DNA reads as TGTGCCAGTACCGATAGCGGGAGTAATGCCAATGAGCAGTTCTTC.

The CDR3 DNA reads as TGTGCCAGCGTGGGACCTCTGGGGGGCGGGGAGACCCAGTACTTC. Protein product: CASVGPLGGGETQYF. The chain couples TRBV6-1 to TRBJ2-5; D possibly matches TRBD1 or TRBD2 (6 bases each). Germline loops: CDR1 MNHNS, CDR2 SASEGT. Trimming pared 8 bases from V and 5 bases from J, leaving 21 bases between. This CDR3 has 15 residues.

This clone was seen just once. J is TRBJ1-1 and V is TRBV5-5; 7 bases fit TRBD1. Germline-derived CDR1 and CDR2 are SGHKS and YYEKEE (reference sequence). CDR3 size: 14 residues. The V and J ends lost 1 base and 9 bases, in that order; junction bases with no gene match: 9. The CDR3 spells CASSLKTGSPKAFF. The CDR3 bases are TGTGCCAGCAGCTTGAAGACAGGGTCGCCCAAAGCTTTCTTT. Looking up the rest from reference TRBV5-5 and TRBJ1-1 gives the full variable domain: DAGVTQSPTHLIKTRGQQVTLRCSPISGHKSVSWYQQVLGQGPQFIFQYYEKEERGRGNFPDRFSARQFPNYSSELNVNALLLGDSALYLCASSLKTGSPKAFFGQGTRLTVV.

The count of this clone is one. The V and J genes are TRBV28 and TRBJ2-7; D is possibly TRBD1 (5 bases). The CDR3 is 15 amino acids. Germline lookup yields CDR1 MDHEN and CDR2 SYDVKM. Deletions cut 3 bases from V and 6 bases from J, with 18 bases between. CDR3 DNA sequence: TGTGCCAGCAGTTTGCCACGGAAGGGGCCGGGCGAGCAGTACTTC. It is translated as CASSLPRKGPGEQYF.

The rearrangement links TRBV28 to TRBJ2-7; 9 bases are shared with TRBD1. The length of the CDR3 is 15 residues. Germline V lookup: CDR1 MDHEN, CDR2 SYDVKM. V was clipped by 4 bases and J by 5 bases; unmatched bases: 9. Here the CDR3 DNA reads TGTGCCAGCAGTTCCTCCGGACAGGGGACGAACGAGCAGTACTTC. Amino acids: CASSSSGQGTNEQYF.